This TCR beta chain was documented in a study of T-cell memory formation after mild COVID-19. Overall study context: Clusters of TCRs were largely donor specific. Findings and caveats of the study: Clones which contracted sat mainly in CM and EM if CD4+, and in EMRA if CD8+.

In this sample, this clonotype turned up a few times. Its antigen is undetermined. V shed 1 base and J shed 3 bases, with 9 bases lying between them. CDR1 is SGHVS and CDR2 is FNYEAQ in the germline V gene. The CDR3 extends over 15 amino acids. From the 5' RACE reads, TCRdb called clonotypes with MiXCR, one entry per CDR3 protein. The profile covers 250,000 to 350,000 distinct CDR3 sequences, with around an eighth appearing a single time and roughly a fifth taken by the ten largest. The sequence was obtained from a man aged 18 to 35 who had mild COVID-19 (a few samples of this study predate the infection). Cell type and time point are not known. The chain combines TRBV7-6 with TRBJ1-4; a possible D gene is TRBD1 (5 bases). The sample consisted of PBMCs or a T cell subset sorted from them (not recorded which). The CDR3 sequence: CASSLGGTANEKLFF. CDR3 nucleotides: TGTGCCAGCAGCTTAGGTGGGACCGCTAATGAAAAACTGTTTTTT.